The rows below give T cell receptor beta chains drawn from one sample of a study of T cell clonotyping in hematopoietic cell transplantation. TCRdb's copy holds only in-frame clones and misses some; the assay was immunoSEQ multiplex PCR. The sample yields 70,000 or so clones, 94% seen once. Sequencing input: peripheral blood mononuclear cells. These receptors were obtained from a man over 45 in good health. Some clones in this sample may be carry-over from other donors' samples. Each CDR3 is given with its conserved first and last residue. D genes are given only for firm matches. Rows give clone size only sometimes, using once, few, many, or a class for an expanded clone.

clone size,D gene,V gene,J gene,CDR3 protein,CDR3 DNA
.,.,TRBV9,TRBJ2-6,CASSEQGAGANVLTF,TGTGCCAGCAGCGAACAGGGTGCTGGGGCCAACGTCCTGACTTTC
few,.,TRBV19,TRBJ1-1,CASSMGGTEAFF,TGTGCCAGTAGTATGGGGGGTACTGAAGCTTTCTTT
.,TRBD2,TRBV5-6,TRBJ2-5,CASSGLVTETQYF,TGTGCCAGCAGCGGACTAGTCACCGAGACCCAGTACTTC
.,.,TRBV6-1,TRBJ1-4,CASSVQVITRVSNEKLFF,TGTGCCAGCAGTGTGCAAGTGATAACCAGGGTCTCCAATGAAAAACTGTTTTTT
once,.,TRBV6-6,TRBJ2-5,CASSARRWRGETQYF,TGTGCCAGCAGTGCCCGGAGGTGGCGGGGAGAGACCCAGTACTTC
.,.,TRBV7-6,TRBJ2-7,CASSFGSTYEQYF,TGTGCCAGCAGCTTCGGTAGCACCTACGAGCAGTACTTC
.,.,TRBV10-1,TRBJ2-3,CASSQRTPVSDTQYF,TGCGCCAGCAGTCAGAGGACACCGGTAAGTGATACGCAGTATTTT
.,.,TRBV27,TRBJ1-6,CASSFSPNSPLHF,TGTGCCAGCAGTTTCAGTCCCAATTCACCCCTCCACTTT
.,.,TRBV10-3,TRBJ1-2,CAISELRSDGYTF,TGTGCCATCAGTGAGTTAAGGTCGGATGGCTACACCTTC
.,TRBD2,TRBV30,TRBJ2-1,CAWSTKEGGHGEQFF,TGTGCCTGGAGTACAAAGGAGGGAGGGCATGGTGAGCAGTTCTTC
.,.,TRBV13,TRBJ2-7,CASSLREGLWEQYF,TGTGCCAGCAGCTTACGCGAGGGACTGTGGGAGCAGTACTTC
.,.,TRBV7-6,TRBJ2-5,CASSLSDSGETQYF,TGTGCCAGCAGCTTATCGGACAGCGGAGAGACCCAGTACTTC
.,.,TRBV30,TRBJ1-2,CAWSVRGADGYTF,TGTGCCTGGAGTGTAAGGGGAGCGGATGGCTACACCTTC
.,.,TRBV21-1,TRBJ2-5,CASSMEETQYF,TGTGCCAGCAGCATGGAAGAGACCCAGTACTTC
.,TRBD2,TRBV2,TRBJ2-7,CASTQASSGGDEQYF,TGTGCCAGCACCCAAGCGAGTAGCGGGGGGGACGAGCAGTACTTC
once,.,TRBV6-1,TRBJ1-1,CASSGRTAHPEAFF,TGTGCCAGCAGTGGAAGGACAGCCCACCCTGAAGCTTTCTTT
.,TRBD2,TRBV30,TRBJ2-7,CAWSVPYLAGNLYEQYF,TGTGCCTGGAGTGTACCCTACCTAGCGGGAAACCTCTACGAGCAGTACTTC
.,TRBD1,TRBV5-1,TRBJ2-2,CASSSNTGTGSTGELFF,TGCGCCAGCAGCTCCAACACCGGGACAGGGAGTACCGGGGAGCTGTTTTTT
.,.,TRBV19,TRBJ2-1,CASSTHRRGYNEQFF,TGTGCCAGTAGTACCCATCGGCGGGGCTACAATGAGCAGTTCTTC
.,.,TRBV2,TRBJ1-1,CASSGRQSEAFF,TGTGCCAGCAGTGGGAGACAGAGCGAAGCTTTCTTT
.,.,TRBV2,TRBJ2-3,CASSPSEEGMIDTQYF,TGTGCCAGCAGCCCCTCCGAGGAGGGGATGATAGATACGCAGTATTTT
.,.,TRBV27,TRBJ2-2,CASSPAGGELFF,TGTGCCAGCAGTCCAGCGGGCGGGGAGCTGTTTTTT
once,TRBD1,TRBV5-1,TRBJ1-2,CASSSGRQGAYGYTF,TGCGCCAGCAGCTCGGGGCGGCAGGGGGCGTACGGCTACACCTTC
.,.,TRBV19,TRBJ2-2,CASSMIRADLSTGELFF,TGTGCCAGTAGTATGATAAGGGCGGATTTAAGCACCGGGGAGCTGTTTTTT
.,TRBD1,TRBV18,TRBJ1-1,CASSRQGALNTEAFF,TGTGCCAGCTCACGACAGGGGGCCCTGAACACTGAAGCTTTCTTT
.,.,TRBV6-1,TRBJ1-2,CASTEGGPGYGYTF,TGTGCCAGCACCGAAGGGGGTCCCGGCTATGGCTACACCTTC
.,TRBD1,TRBV30,TRBJ2-7,CAWGQGSYEQYF,TGTGCCTGGGGACAGGGCTCCTACGAGCAGTACTTC
.,.,TRBV5-4,TRBJ1-1,CASRVHLNTEAFF,TGTGCCAGCAGAGTCCACTTAAACACTGAAGCTTTCTTT
.,.,TRBV2,TRBJ2-1,CASSLRPGLHNEQFF,TGTGCCAGCAGTCTGAGGCCGGGACTCCACAATGAGCAGTTCTTC
once,.,TRBV5-4,TRBJ2-1,CASSLGLYNEQFF,TGTGCCAGCAGCTTGGGGCTGTACAATGAGCAGTTCTTC
.,.,TRBV19,TRBJ2-7,CASSILPGTYEQYF,TGTGCCAGTAGTATTCTCCCCGGGACCTACGAGCAGTACTTC
.,TRBD2,TRBV28,TRBJ2-2,CASSLGTSGGTGELFF,TGTGCCAGCAGTTTAGGGACTAGCGGGGGCACCGGGGAGCTGTTTTTT
.,.,TRBV28,TRBJ1-2,CASSPIRGGSDRNGYTF,TGTGCCAGCAGTCCAATTCGTGGGGGAAGTGATCGAAATGGCTACACCTTC
.,.,TRBV5-4,TRBJ1-2,CASSTVQGRSRGYTF,TGTGCCAGCAGCACCGTACAGGGCCGGTCTAGGGGCTACACCTTC
.,TRBD2,TRBV11-3,TRBJ2-2,CASSRISSGGGAGELFF,TGTGCCAGCAGCCGAATATCTAGCGGGGGGGGTGCCGGGGAGCTGTTTTTT
.,TRBD2,TRBV5-4,TRBJ2-5,CASSLRLAGGETQYF,TGTGCCAGCAGCTTACGGCTAGCGGGGGGGGAGACCCAGTACTTC